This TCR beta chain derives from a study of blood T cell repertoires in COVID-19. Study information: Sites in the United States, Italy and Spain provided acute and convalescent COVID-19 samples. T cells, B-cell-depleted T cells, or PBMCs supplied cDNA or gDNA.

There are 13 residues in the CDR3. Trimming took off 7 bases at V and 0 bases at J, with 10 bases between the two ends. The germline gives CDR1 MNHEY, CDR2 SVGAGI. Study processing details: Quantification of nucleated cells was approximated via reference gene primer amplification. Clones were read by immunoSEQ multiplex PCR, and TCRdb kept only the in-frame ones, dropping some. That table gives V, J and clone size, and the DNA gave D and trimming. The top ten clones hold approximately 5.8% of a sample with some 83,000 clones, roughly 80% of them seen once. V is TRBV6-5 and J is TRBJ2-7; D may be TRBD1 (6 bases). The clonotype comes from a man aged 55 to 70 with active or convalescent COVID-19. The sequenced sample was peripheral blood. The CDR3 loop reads CASTLDSSYEQYF. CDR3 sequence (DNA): TGTGCCAGCACATTGGACAGCTCCTACGAGCAGTACTTC.